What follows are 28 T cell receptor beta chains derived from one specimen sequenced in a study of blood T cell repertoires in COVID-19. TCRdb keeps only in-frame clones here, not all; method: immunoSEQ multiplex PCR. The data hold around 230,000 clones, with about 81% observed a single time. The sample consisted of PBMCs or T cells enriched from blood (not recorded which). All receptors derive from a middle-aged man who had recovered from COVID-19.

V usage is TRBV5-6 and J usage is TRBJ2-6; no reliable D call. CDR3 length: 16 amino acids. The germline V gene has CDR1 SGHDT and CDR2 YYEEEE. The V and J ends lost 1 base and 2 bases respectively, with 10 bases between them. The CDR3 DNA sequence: TGTGCCAGCAGCTTGCTGAGGCAAACTGGGGCCAACGTCCTGACTTTC. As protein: CASSLLRQTGANVLTF. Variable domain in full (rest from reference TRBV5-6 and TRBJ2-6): DAGVTQSPTHLIKTRGQQVTLRCSPKSGHDTVSWYQQALGQGPQFIFQYYEEEERQRGNFPDRFSGHQFPNYSSELNVNALLLGDSALYLCASSLLRQTGANVLTFGAGSRLTVL.

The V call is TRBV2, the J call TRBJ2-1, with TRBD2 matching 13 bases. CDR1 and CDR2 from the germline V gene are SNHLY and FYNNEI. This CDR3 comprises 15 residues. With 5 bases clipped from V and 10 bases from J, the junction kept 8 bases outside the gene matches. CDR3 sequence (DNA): TGTGCCAGCAGTTCAGCCGGGACTAGCGGGACGGAGCAGTTCTTC. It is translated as CASSSAGTSGTEQFF.

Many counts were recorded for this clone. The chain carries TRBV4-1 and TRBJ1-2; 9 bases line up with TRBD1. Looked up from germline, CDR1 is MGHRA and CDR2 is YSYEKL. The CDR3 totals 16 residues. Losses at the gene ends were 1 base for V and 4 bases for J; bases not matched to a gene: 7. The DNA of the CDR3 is TGCGCCAGCAGCCAAGCCGGGACAGGGTCCTTCTATGGCTACACCTTC. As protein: CASSQAGTGSFYGYTF.

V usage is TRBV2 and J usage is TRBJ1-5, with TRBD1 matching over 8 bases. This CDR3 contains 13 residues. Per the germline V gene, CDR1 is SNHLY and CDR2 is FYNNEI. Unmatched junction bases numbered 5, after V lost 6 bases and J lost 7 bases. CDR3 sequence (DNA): TGTGCCAGCAGGGAGACAGGGGCCCAGCCCCAGCATTTT. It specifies CASRETGAQPQHF.

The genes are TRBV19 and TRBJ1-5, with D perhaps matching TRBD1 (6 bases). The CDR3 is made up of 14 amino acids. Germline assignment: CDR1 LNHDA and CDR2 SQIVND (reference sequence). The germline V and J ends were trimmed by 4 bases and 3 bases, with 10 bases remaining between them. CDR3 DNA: TGTGCCAGTAGTACTACAGGGTTCAATCAGCCCCAGCATTTT. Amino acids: CASSTTGFNQPQHF.

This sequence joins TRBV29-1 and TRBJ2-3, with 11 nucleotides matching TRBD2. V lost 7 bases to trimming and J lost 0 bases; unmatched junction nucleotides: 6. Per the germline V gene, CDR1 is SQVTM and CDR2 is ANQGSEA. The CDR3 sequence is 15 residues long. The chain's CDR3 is CSAGLAAPSTDTQYF. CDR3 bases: TGCAGCGCGGGACTAGCGGCCCCAAGCACAGATACGCAGTATTTT.

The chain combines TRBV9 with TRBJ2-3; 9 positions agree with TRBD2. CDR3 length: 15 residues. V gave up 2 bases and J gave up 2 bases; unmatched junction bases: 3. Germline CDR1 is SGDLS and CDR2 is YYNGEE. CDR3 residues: CASSVEREATDTQYF. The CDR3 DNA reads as TGTGCCAGCAGCGTTGAGCGGGAGGCCACAGATACGCAGTATTTT.

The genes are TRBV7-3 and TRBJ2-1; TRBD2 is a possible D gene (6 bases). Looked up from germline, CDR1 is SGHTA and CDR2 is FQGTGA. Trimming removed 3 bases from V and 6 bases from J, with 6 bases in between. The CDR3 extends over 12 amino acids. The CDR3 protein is CASSLRGNEQFF. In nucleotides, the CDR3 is TGTGCCAGCAGCTTGCGGGGCAATGAGCAGTTCTTC. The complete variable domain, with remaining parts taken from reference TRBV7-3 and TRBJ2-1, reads GAGVSQTPSNKVTEKGKYVELRCDPISGHTALYWYRQSLGQGPEFLIYFQGTGAADDSGLPNDRFFAVRPEGSVSTLKIQRTERGDSAVYLCASSLRGNEQFFGPGTRLTVL.

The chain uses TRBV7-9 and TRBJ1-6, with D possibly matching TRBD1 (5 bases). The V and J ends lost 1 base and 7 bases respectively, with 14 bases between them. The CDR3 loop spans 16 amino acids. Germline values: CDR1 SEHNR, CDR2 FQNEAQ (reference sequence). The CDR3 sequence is CASSLDLGTGNSPLHF. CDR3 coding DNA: TGTGCCAGCAGCTTAGATTTGGGGACTGGGAATTCACCCCTCCACTTT.

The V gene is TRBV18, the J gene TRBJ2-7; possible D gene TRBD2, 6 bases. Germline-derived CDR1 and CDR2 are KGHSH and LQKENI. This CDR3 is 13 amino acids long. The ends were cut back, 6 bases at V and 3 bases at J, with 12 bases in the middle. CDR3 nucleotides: TGTGCCAGCTCCGAGCAGGGAGGCTACGAGCAGTACTTC. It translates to CASSEQGGYEQYF.

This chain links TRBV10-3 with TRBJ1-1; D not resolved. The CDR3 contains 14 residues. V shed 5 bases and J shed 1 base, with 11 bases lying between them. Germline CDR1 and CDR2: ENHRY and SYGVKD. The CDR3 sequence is CAISQRESNTEAFF. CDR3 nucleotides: TGTGCCATCAGTCAAAGGGAGTCGAACACTGAAGCTTTCTTT.

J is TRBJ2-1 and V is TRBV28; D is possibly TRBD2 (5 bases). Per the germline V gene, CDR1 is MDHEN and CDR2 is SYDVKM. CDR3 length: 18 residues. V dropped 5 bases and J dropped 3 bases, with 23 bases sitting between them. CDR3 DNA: TGTGCCAGCAGTCCCTGGGTCAGGAGGCCATCCTACTACAATGAGCAGTTCTTC. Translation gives CASSPWVRRPSYYNEQFF. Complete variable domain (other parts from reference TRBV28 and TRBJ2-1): DVKVTQSSRYLVKRTGEKVFLECVQDMDHENMFWYRQDPGLGLRLIYFSYDVKMKEKGDIPEGYSVSREKKERFSLILESASTNQTSMYLCASSPWVRRPSYYNEQFFGPGTRLTVL.

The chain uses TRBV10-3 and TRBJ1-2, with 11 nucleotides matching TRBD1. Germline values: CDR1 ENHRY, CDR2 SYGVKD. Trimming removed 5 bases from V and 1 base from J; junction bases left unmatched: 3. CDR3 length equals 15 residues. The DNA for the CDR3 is TGTGCCATCAGTTCCGGGACAGGGGGTAACTATGGCTACACCTTC. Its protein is CAISSGTGGNYGYTF.

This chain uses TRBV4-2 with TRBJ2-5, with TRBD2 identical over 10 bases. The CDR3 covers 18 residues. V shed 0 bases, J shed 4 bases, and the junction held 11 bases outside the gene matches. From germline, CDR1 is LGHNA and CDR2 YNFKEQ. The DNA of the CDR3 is TGTGCCAGCAGCCAAGAAGCTAGCGGGAGTTTGATCGGAGAGACCCAGTACTTC. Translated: CASSQEASGSLIGETQYF.

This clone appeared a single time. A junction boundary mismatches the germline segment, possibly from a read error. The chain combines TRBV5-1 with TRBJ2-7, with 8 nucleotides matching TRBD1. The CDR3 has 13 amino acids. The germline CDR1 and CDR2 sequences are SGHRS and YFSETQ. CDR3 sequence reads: CASSLGRNRGNVF. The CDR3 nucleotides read TGCGCCAGCAGCTTGGGTCGGAACAGGGGGAACGTCTTC. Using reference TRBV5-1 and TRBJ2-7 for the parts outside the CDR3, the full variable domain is KAGVTQTPRYLIKTRGQQVTLSCSPISGHRSVSWYQQTPGQGLQFLFEYFSETQRNKGNFPGRFSGRQFSNSRSEMNVSTLELGDSALYLCASSLGRNRGNVFGPGTRLTVT.

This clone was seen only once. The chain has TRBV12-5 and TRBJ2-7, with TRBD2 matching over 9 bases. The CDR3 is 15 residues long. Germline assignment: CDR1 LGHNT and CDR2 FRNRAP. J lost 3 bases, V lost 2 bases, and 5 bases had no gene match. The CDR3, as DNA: TGTGCTAGTGGTTTGATCCTAGCGGGGAACTACGAGCAGTACTTC. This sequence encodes CASGLILAGNYEQYF.

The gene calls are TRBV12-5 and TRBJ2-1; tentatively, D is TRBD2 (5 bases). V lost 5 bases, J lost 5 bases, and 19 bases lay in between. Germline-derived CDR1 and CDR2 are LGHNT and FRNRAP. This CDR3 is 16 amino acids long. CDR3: CASGLTPFLANNEQFF. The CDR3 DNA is TGTGCTAGTGGTCTTACACCCTTCCTAGCCAACAATGAGCAGTTCTTC.

In DNA form, the CDR3 reads TGTGCCAGCTCACGACTCGGGACAGGGGCCTATAATTCACCCCTCCACTTT. Translating it yields CASSRLGTGAYNSPLHF. The chain employs TRBV18 and TRBJ1-6; 10 nucleotides match TRBD1. The length of the CDR3 is 17 residues. V was clipped by 4 bases and J by 2 bases; unmatched bases: 5. CDR1 is KGHSH and CDR2 is LQKENI in the germline V gene.

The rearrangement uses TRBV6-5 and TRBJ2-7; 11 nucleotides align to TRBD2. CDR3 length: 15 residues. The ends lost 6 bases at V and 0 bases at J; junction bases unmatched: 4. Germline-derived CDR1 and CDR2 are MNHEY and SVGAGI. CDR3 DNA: TGTGCCAGCAGGGTTCTAGCGGGAGGCTCCTACGAGCAGTACTTC. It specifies CASRVLAGGSYEQYF.

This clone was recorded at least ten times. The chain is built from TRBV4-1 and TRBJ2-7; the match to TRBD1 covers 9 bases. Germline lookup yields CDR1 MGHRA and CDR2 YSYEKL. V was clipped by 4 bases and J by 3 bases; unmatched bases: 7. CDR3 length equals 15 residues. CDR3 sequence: CASSPIGQGFYEQYF. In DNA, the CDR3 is TGCGCCAGCAGCCCTATCGGACAGGGGTTCTACGAGCAGTACTTC.

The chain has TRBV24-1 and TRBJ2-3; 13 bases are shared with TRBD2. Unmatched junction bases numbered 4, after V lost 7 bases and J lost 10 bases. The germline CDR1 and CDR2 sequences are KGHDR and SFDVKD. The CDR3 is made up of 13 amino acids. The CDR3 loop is CATRGTSGDPQYF. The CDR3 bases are TGTGCCACCAGGGGGACTAGCGGGGACCCGCAGTATTTT.

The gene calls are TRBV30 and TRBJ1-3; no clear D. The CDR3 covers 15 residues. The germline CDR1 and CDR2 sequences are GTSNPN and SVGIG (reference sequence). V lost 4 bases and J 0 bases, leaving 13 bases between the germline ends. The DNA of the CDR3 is TGTGCCTGGACGAGGAGGACTACCTCTGGAAACACCATATATTTT. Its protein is CAWTRRTTSGNTIYF.

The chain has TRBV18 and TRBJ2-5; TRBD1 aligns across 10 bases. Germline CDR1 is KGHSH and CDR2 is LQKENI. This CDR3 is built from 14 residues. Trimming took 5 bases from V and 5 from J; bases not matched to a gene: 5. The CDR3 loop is CASSVTGGLETQYF. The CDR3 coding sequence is TGTGCCAGCTCAGTGACAGGGGGCCTCGAGACCCAGTACTTC.

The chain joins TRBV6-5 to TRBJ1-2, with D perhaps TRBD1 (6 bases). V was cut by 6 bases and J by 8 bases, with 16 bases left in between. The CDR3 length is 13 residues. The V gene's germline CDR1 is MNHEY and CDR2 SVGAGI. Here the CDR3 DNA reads TGTGCCAGCAGAACCGGGACACCTATGGGCTACACCTTC. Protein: CASRTGTPMGYTF.

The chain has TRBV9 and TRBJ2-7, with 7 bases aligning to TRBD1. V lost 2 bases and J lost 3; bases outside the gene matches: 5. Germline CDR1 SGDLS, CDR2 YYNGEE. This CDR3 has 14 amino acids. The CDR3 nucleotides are TGTGCCAGCAGCGTGGGACAGCGAAACTACGAGCAGTACTTC. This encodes CASSVGQRNYEQYF.

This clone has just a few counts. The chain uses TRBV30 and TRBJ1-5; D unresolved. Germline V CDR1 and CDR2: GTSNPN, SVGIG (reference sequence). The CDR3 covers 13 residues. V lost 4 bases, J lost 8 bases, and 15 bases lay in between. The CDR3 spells CAWKGGHGKPQHF. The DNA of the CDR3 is TGTGCCTGGAAGGGTGGGCACGGGAAGCCCCAGCATTTT.

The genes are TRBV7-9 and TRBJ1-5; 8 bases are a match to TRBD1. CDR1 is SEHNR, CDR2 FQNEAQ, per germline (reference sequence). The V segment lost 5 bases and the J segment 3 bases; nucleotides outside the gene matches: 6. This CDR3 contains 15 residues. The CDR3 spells CASSPGQGYNQPQHF. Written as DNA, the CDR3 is TGTGCCAGCAGCCCCGGACAGGGATACAATCAGCCCCAGCATTTT.

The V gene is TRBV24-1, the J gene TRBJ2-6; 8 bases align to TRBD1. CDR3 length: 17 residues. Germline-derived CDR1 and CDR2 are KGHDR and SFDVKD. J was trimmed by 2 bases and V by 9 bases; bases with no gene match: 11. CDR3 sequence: CATAGGQGKTGANVLTF. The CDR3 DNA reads TGTGCCACCGCTGGCGGACAGGGAAAGACTGGGGCCAACGTCCTGACTTTC.